Presented here are 27 T cell receptor beta chains from one specimen sequenced in a study of human T cells and chemical hapten exposure. Using its own MiXCR run on the RACE reads, TCRdb lists one record per CDR3 protein. The sample includes approximately 350,000 distinct CDR3 sequences, roughly 6.3% of them seen just once. Specified time point: patch test 2, 6 weeks after DPC sensitization. Regarding treatment: therapeutic diphenylcyclopropenone sensitization with weekly scalp DPC. This material consisted of whole blood, taken in connection with sensitization to the hapten diphenylcyclopropenone (DPC). The receptors were sampled from a woman under 30 with alopecia areata. Some clones in this sample may be carry-over from other donors' samples.

This clonotype was counted ten times or more. The chain joins TRBV7-2 to TRBJ1-4; TRBD1 aligns across 10 bases. Germline trimming cut 5 bases from V and 8 bases from J; bases unmatched to any gene: 8. The germline V gene encodes CDR1 SGHTA and CDR2 FQGNSA. CDR3 length: 15 amino acids. CDR3 nucleotide sequence: TGTGCCAGCAGCGCCTCCGGGACAGGGGAAGAAAAACTGTTTTTT. Its translation is CASSASGTGEEKLFF.

This clonotype appeared a few times. The gene calls are TRBV3-1 and TRBJ2-7; 9 bases map to TRBD1. Losses at the gene ends were 5 bases for V and 4 bases for J; bases not matched to a gene: 6. Per germline, CDR1 LGHDT and CDR2 YNNKEL (reference sequence). The CDR3 is 14 residues long. In DNA, the CDR3 is TGTGCCAGCAGCAAGACAGGGGGTCAGTACGAGCAGTACTTC. Protein product: CASSKTGGQYEQYF.

This rearrangement joins TRBV13 to TRBJ2-3; a weak D match, TRBD2 (6 bases). CDR3 size: 13 residues. Trimming took 3 bases from V and 5 from J, leaving 9 bases between them. Per germline, CDR1 PRHDT and CDR2 FYEKMQ (reference sequence). CDR3 in amino acids: CASSFSTRDTQYF. The CDR3 bases are TGTGCCAGCAGCTTTTCGACTAGAGATACGCAGTATTTT.

This clonotype was seen many times. The chain has TRBV7-9 and TRBJ2-3; D not resolved. Germline CDR1 is SEHNR and CDR2 is FQNEAQ (reference sequence). The length of the CDR3 is 13 residues. Trimming pared 2 bases from V and 1 base from J, leaving 4 bases between. Written as DNA, the CDR3 is TGTGCCAGCAGCTTACAGGGCACAGATACGCAGTATTTT. This sequence encodes CASSLQGTDTQYF.

This clonotype was seen ten or more times. This sequence joins TRBV29-1 and TRBJ2-7, with 7 bases lining up with TRBD1. In germline, CDR1 is SQVTM, CDR2 ANQGSEA. Losses at the gene ends were 3 bases for V and 0 bases for J; bases not matched to a gene: 8. This CDR3 is built from 15 residues. The CDR3 coding sequence is TGCAGCGTTGAGGGTACAGGGGTAAACTCCTACGAGCAGTACTTC. It codes for CSVEGTGVNSYEQYF.

Only a few counts were recorded for this clonotype. V and J are TRBV5-1 and TRBJ2-5; 11 bases line up with TRBD2. V lost 1 base to trimming and J lost 3 bases; unmatched junction nucleotides: 8. Looked up from germline, CDR1 is SGHRS and CDR2 is YFSETQ. CDR3 size: 17 residues. CDR3 protein: CASSLQPRGLAEETQYF. CDR3 DNA sequence: TGCGCCAGCAGCTTGCAGCCCCGGGGACTAGCGGAAGAGACCCAGTACTTC.

The rearrangement uses TRBV12-3 or TRBV12-4 and TRBJ2-1, with 8 bases fitting TRBD2. This CDR3 contains 16 residues. With V trimmed by 3 bases and J by 0 bases, 4 bases remained unmatched. The CDR3 DNA reads as TGTGCCAGCAGTTTTGAGCGGGGGAGCTCCTACAATGAGCAGTTCTTC. Amino acid sequence: CASSFERGSSYNEQFF.

Comments on this clonotype: Given the absence of the conserved phenylalanine or tryptophan at the CDR3 end, a read error is likely. Because the CDR3's place on the DNA is in doubt, the DNA is left out and the CDR3 is given as listed by TCRdb. J is TRBJ1-1 and V is TRBV12-3 or TRBV12-4; the D call of TRBD1 is as the table states it, not checked on the DNA. The CDR3 numbers 11 amino acids, ends counted. CDR3 amino acids: CASSWTGALVL.

This chain connects TRBV6-6 to TRBJ2-2; D not resolved. Germline lookup yields CDR1 MNHNY and CDR2 SVGAGI (reference sequence). V lost 2 bases to trimming and J lost 7 bases, with 8 bases between them. The CDR3 has 13 amino acids. The CDR3 bases are TGTGCCAGCAGTTACGTTTCAGACGGGGAGCTGTTTTTT. Translation: CASSYVSDGELFF.

This clonotype was counted only a few times. This rearrangement joins TRBV2 to TRBJ1-1; D gene ambiguous. The CDR3 sequence is 15 residues long. Deletions cut 2 bases from V and 0 bases from J, with 10 bases between. The germline CDR1 and CDR2 sequences are SNHLY and FYNNEI. The CDR3, as DNA: TGTGCCAGCAGTGAAAACTGGGCATTGAACACTGAAGCTTTCTTT. Translating it yields CASSENWALNTEAFF.

This chain links TRBV14 with TRBJ2-7; D possibly uses TRBD1 or TRBD2 (5 bases each). This CDR3 region has 14 residues. Trimming removed 4 bases at V and 7 bases at J, with 17 bases between. The germline CDR1 and CDR2 sequences are SGHDN and FVKESK. Here the CDR3 DNA reads TGTGCCAGCAGCCCTAGCCGGGACGGTGGGGAGCAGTACTTC. Translating it yields CASSPSRDGGEQYF.

At least ten counts were recorded for this clonotype. The chain employs TRBV5-1 and TRBJ1-2, with a possible D match to TRBD1 (5 bases). V was shortened by 5 bases and J by 2 bases, with 13 bases between the two germline ends. This CDR3 contains 14 residues. Germline CDR1 is SGHRS and CDR2 is YFSETQ. CDR3 amino acids: CASRDEQGNYGYTF. Here the CDR3 DNA reads TGCGCCAGCAGGGACGAGCAGGGAAACTATGGCTACACCTTC. Combining the CDR3 with reference TRBV5-1 and TRBJ1-2 gives the whole variable domain KAGVTQTPRYLIKTRGQQVTLSCSPISGHRSVSWYQQTPGQGLQFLFEYFSETQRNKGNFPGRFSGRQFSNSRSEMNVSTLELGDSALYLCASRDEQGNYGYTFGSGTRLTVV.

The rearrangement joins TRBV12-3 or TRBV12-4 to TRBJ1-5; no clear D gene. Trimming left V 3 bases short and J 1 base short, with 10 bases between. The CDR3 runs 15 residues. The CDR3 sequence is CASSFEGQSNQPQHF. The CDR3 DNA is TGTGCCAGCAGTTTCGAGGGCCAGAGCAATCAGCCCCAGCATTTT.

The chain couples TRBV24-1 to TRBJ2-5; 15 bases match TRBD2. V shed 6 bases, J shed 5 bases, and the junction held 3 bases outside the gene matches. The CDR3 consists of 15 residues. Germline V CDR1 and CDR2: KGHDR, SFDVKD. The CDR3 loop is CATSPGTSGGETQYF. Written as DNA, the CDR3 is TGTGCCACCAGTCCCGGGACTAGCGGGGGGGAGACCCAGTACTTC.

This clonotype has just a few counts. The V call is TRBV2, the J call TRBJ2-1; TRBD1 or TRBD2 may be the D gene (5 bases each). The CDR3 has 12 amino acids. CDR1 and CDR2 (germline): SNHLY, FYNNEI. V was shortened by 11 bases and J by 10 bases, with 18 bases between the two germline ends. The CDR3 coding sequence is TGTGCCCTGGAGATTTCGGGGCGGGAGCAGTTCTTC. Protein: CALEISGREQFF.

At least ten counts were recorded for this clonotype. The chain is built from TRBV7-2 and TRBJ1-4; D unresolved. Germline CDR1 and CDR2: SGHTA and FQGNSA. There are 12 residues in the CDR3. Trimming took off 5 bases at V and 4 bases at J, with 5 bases between the two ends. This CDR3 is CASSGYNEKLFF. CDR3 DNA: TGTGCCAGCAGCGGGTATAATGAAAAACTGTTTTTT.

This clonotype was detected only a few times. This chain joins TRBV10-3 and TRBJ2-5; no clear D gene. Trimming pared 0 bases from V and 4 bases from J, leaving 6 bases between. The V gene's germline CDR1 is ENHRY and CDR2 SYGVKD. This CDR3 region has 13 residues. CDR3: CAISESSVETQYF. The CDR3 bases are TGTGCCATCAGTGAGTCGTCTGTAGAGACCCAGTACTTC.

The chain links TRBV12-3 or TRBV12-4 to TRBJ2-3, with D possibly being TRBD1 or TRBD2 (6 bases each). The ends were cut back, 5 bases at V and 5 bases at J, with 17 bases in the middle. The CDR3 totals 15 residues. CDR3: CASSLGLGGGDTQYF. For the CDR3, the DNA is TGTGCCAGCAGTCTAGGGCTAGGGGGAGGAGATACGCAGTATTTT.

The chain joins TRBV13 to TRBJ1-6; D is ambiguous. Germline CDR1 reads PRHDT; CDR2 reads FYEKMQ (reference sequence). Trimming took 5 bases from V and 5 from J, leaving 16 bases between them. This CDR3 is 16 amino acids long. CDR3 coding DNA: TGTGCCAGCAGCCCAAAGGACGGAACCGATAATTCACCCCTCCACTTT. Encoded protein: CASSPKDGTDNSPLHF.

This clonotype has more than one count but fewer than ten. J is TRBJ1-5 and V is TRBV2; D is possibly TRBD1 (5 bases). V lost 3 bases and J lost 4, with 13 bases in between. From germline, CDR1 is SNHLY and CDR2 FYNNEI. This CDR3 contains 15 residues. CDR3 coding DNA: TGTGCCAGCAGTGAGGAAGGGGCCGGAAATCAGCCCCAGCATTTT. Its translation is CASSEEGAGNQPQHF.

This clonotype was detected only a few times. The junction differs from germline at one of its ends, possibly a read error. The V gene is TRBV3-1, the J gene TRBJ2-1; D gene ambiguous. The V gene's germline CDR1 is LGHDT and CDR2 YNNKEL (reference sequence). The CDR3 has 12 residues. CDR3 residues: CASTQTGAEQFF. The CDR3 DNA is TGTGCCAGCACCCAAACCGGTGCTGAGCAGTTCTTC.

This clonotype was seen more than once but under ten times. The chain carries TRBV7-8 and TRBJ2-3; a weak D match, TRBD1 (6 bases). With 1 base removed from V and 0 bases from J, the gap between germline ends came to 8 bases. This CDR3 spans 15 amino acids. CDR1 and CDR2 (germline): SGHVS, FQNEAQ. CDR3 coding DNA: TGTGCCAGCAGCTTAGAACAGGGTAGCACAGATACGCAGTATTTT. It encodes CASSLEQGSTDTQYF.

This clonotype has just a few counts. The J gene is TRBJ1-1, the V gene TRBV9; D is undetermined. Trimming left V 3 bases short and J 4 bases short, with 16 bases between. The CDR3 runs 15 residues. Germline CDR1 is SGDLS and CDR2 is YYNGEE. DNA for the CDR3: TGTGCCAGCAGCGCCGCAGGTTATATAGGCACTGAAGCTTTCTTT. It encodes CASSAAGYIGTEAFF. Variable domain in full (rest from reference TRBV9 and TRBJ1-1): DSGVTQTPKHLITATGQRVTLRCSPRSGDLSVYWYQQSLDQGLQFLIQYYNGEERAKGNILERFSAQQFPDLHSELNLSSLELGDSALYFCASSAAGYIGTEAFFGQGTRLTVV.

This clonotype appeared a few times. This sequence joins TRBV15 and TRBJ2-1, with D maybe TRBD1 (6 bases). CDR1 and CDR2 (germline): LNHNV, YYDKDF (reference sequence). CDR3 length: 15 residues. V lost 3 bases and J 8 bases, leaving 17 bases between the germline ends. The CDR3 region is CATSSILRDTYEQFF. CDR3 sequence (DNA): TGTGCCACCAGCAGTATTCTCCGGGACACCTATGAGCAGTTCTTC.

This chain uses TRBV11-2 with TRBJ2-1; D gene unclear. The CDR3 is 18 amino acids. Germline V CDR1 and CDR2: SGHAT, FQNNGV. Trimming left V 3 bases short and J 2 bases short, with 20 bases between. The CDR3 DNA reads TGTGCCAGCAGCTTTCACCTAACCGATTCTAGGGCCTACAATGAGCAGTTCTTC. Its protein product is CASSFHLTDSRAYNEQFF.

The V and J genes are TRBV21-1 and TRBJ1-5; the D segment call TRBD1 is taken from the table without a DNA check. TRBV21-1 is annotated as a pseudogene. The CDR3 has 17 amino acids. The CDR3 protein is CASSLPEWGDSNQPQHF. CDR3 in DNA: TGTGCCAGCAGCCTACCCGAATGGGGGGATAGCAATCAGCCCCAGCATTTT.

This clonotype has at least ten counts. The chain uses TRBV6-1 and TRBJ1-4, with 8 positions matching TRBD1. The CDR3 has 14 residues. Losses at the gene ends were 7 bases for V and 4 bases for J; bases not matched to a gene: 5. Germline CDR1 and CDR2: MNHNS and SASEGT. Written as DNA, the CDR3 is TGTGCCAGCACTGACAGGGGACTTAATGAAAAACTGTTTTTT. This sequence encodes CASTDRGLNEKLFF.